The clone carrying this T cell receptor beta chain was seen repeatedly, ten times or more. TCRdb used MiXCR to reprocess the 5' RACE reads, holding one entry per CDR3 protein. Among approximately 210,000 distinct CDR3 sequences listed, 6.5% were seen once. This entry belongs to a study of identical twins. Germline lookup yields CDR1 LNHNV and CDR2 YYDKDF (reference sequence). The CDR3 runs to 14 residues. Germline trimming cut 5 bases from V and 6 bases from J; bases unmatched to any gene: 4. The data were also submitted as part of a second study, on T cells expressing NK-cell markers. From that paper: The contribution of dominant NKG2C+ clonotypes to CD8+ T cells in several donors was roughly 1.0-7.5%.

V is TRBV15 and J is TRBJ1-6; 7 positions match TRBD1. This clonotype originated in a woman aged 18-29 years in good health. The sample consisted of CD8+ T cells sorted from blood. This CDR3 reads CATSSRQGNSPLHF. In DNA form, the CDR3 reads TGTGCCACCAGCTCACGACAGGGTAATTCACCCCTCCACTTT.